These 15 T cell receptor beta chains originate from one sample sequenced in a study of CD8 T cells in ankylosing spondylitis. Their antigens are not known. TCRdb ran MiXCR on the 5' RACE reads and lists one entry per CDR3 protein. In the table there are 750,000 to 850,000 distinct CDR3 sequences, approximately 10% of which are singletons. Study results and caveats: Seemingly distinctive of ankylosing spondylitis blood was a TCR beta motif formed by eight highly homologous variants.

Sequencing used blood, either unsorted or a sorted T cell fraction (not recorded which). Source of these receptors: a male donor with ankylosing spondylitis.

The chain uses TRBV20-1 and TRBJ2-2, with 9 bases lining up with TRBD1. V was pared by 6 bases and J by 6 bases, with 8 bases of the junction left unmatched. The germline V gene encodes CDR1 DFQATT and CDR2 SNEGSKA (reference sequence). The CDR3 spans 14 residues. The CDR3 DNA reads TGCAGTGCCACCCGGGACAGGGAGTCCGGGGAGCTGTTTTTT. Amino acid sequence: CSATRDRESGELFF.

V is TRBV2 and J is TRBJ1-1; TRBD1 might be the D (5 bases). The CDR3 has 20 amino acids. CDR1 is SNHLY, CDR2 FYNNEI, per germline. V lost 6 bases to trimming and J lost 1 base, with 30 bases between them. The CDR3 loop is CASSAPRGSNPVGGNTEAFF. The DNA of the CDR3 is TGTGCCAGCAGCGCCCCCAGAGGCTCCAACCCCGTTGGGGGGAACACTGAAGCTTTCTTT.

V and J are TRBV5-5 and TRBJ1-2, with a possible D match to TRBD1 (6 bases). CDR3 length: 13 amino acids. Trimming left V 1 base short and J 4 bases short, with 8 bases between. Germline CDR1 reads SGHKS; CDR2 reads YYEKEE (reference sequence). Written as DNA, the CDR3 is TGTGCCAGCAGCTTGCTCAGGGGCTATGGCTACACCTTC. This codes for CASSLLRGYGYTF.

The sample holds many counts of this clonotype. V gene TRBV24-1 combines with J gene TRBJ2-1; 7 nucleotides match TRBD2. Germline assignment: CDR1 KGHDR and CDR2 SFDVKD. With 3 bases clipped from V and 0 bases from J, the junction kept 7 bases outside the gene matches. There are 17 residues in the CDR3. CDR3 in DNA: TGTGCCACCAGTGATCCGCCCTCTAGCGGCTCCTACAATGAGCAGTTCTTC. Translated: CATSDPPSSGSYNEQFF.

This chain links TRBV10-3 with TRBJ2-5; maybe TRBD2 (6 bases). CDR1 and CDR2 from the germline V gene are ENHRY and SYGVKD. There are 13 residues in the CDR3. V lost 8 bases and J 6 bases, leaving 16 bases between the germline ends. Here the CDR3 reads CAIGRSVEKTQYF. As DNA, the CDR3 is TGTGCCATCGGGAGGTCCGTGGAAAAGACCCAGTACTTC.

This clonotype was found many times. The CDR3 loop is CASSLDGTSAYNEQFF. CDR3 sequence (DNA): TGCGCCAGCAGCTTGGACGGGACTAGCGCATACAATGAGCAGTTCTTC. V usage is TRBV5-1 and J usage is TRBJ2-1; 10 nucleotides match TRBD2. V was pared by 0 bases and J by 4 bases, with 4 bases of the junction left unmatched. The CDR3 is 16 amino acids. CDR1 is SGHRS, CDR2 YFSETQ, per germline.

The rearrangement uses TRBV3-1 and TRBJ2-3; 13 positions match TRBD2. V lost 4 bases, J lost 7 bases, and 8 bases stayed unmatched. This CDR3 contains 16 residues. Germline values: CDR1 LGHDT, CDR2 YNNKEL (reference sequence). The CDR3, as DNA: TGTGCCAGCAGCCGCGGACTAGCGGGGGCCCCTCATACGCAGTATTTT. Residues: CASSRGLAGAPHTQYF.

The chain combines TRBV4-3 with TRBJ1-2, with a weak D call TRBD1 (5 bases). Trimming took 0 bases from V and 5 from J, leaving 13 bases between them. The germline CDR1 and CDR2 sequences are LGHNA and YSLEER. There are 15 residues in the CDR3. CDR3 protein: CASSQDLQVPYGYTF. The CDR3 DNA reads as TGCGCCAGCAGCCAAGATCTACAGGTTCCATATGGCTACACCTTC.

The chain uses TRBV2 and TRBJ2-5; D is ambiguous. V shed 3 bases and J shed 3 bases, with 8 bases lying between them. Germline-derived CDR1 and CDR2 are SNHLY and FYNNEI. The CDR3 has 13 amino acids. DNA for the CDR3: TGTGCCAGCAGTGAGTTCTGGAAAGAGACCCAGTACTTC. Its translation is CASSEFWKETQYF.

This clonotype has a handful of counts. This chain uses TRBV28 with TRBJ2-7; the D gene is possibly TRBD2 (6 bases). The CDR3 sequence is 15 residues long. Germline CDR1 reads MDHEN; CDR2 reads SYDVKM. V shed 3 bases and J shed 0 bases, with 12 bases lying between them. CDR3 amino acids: CASSLRGQVSYEQYF. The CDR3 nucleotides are TGTGCCAGCAGTTTGCGGGGCCAGGTCTCCTACGAGCAGTACTTC.

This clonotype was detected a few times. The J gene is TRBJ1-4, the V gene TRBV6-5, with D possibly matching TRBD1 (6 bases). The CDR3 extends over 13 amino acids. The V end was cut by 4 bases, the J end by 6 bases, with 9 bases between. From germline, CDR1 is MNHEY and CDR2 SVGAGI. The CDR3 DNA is TGTGCCAGCAGTTCGAGACAGGATGAAAAACTGTTTTTT. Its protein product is CASSSRQDEKLFF.

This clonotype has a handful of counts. The CDR3 sequence: CAISEAASYEQYF. CDR3 nucleotides: TGTGCCATCAGTGAGGCAGCCTCCTACGAGCAGTACTTC. The J gene is TRBJ2-7, the V gene TRBV10-3; D is unclear. The CDR3 sequence is 13 residues long. V was shortened by 2 bases and J by 0 bases, with 5 bases between the two germline ends. Germline V CDR1 and CDR2: ENHRY, SYGVKD.

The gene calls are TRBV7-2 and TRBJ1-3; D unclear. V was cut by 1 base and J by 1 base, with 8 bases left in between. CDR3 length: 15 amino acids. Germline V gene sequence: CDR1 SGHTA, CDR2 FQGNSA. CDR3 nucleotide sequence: TGTGCCAGCAGCTTAGGGGCTTGGTCTGGAAACACCATATATTTT. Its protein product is CASSLGAWSGNTIYF.

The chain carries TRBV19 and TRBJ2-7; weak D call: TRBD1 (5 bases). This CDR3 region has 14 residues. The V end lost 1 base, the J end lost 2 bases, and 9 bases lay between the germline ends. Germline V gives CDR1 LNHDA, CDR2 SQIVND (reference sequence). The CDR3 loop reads CASSIGQLPYEQYF. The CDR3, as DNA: TGTGCCAGTAGTATAGGACAGCTTCCCTACGAGCAGTACTTC. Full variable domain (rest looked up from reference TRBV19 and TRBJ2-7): DGGITQSPKYLFRKEGQNVTLSCEQNLNHDAMYWYRQDPGQGLRLIYYSQIVNDFQKGDIAEGYSVSREKKESFPLTVTSAQKNPTAFYLCASSIGQLPYEQYFGPGTRLTVT.

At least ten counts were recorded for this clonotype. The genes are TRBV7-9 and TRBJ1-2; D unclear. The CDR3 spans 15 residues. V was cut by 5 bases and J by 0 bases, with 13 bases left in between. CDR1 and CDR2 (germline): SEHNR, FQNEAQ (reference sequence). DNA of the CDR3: TGTGCCAGCAGCCTCGGCCTGTCAGCTAACTATGGCTACACCTTC. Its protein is CASSLGLSANYGYTF. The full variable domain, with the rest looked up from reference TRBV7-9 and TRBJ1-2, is DTGVSQNPRHKITKRGQNVTFRCDPISEHNRLYWYRQTLGQGPEFLTYFQNEAQLEKSRLLSDRFSAERPKGSFSTLEIQRTEQGDSAMYLCASSLGLSANYGYTFGSGTRLTVV.